Presented here are 11 T cell receptor beta chains from one specimen sequenced in a study of T cell clonotyping in hematopoietic cell transplantation. Using immunoSEQ multiplex PCR, the repertoire was profiled, and TCRdb retains in-frame clones only, with some absent. There are approximately 11,000 clones in the sample; 89% occur only once, and approximately 15% lies in the top ten. Material: PBMCs, obtained 100 days after allogeneic stem cell transplant. Receptor source: a female patient over 55 who had an allogeneic stem cell transplant from an unrelated donor, so the T cells may come from the graft donor. Some clones in this sample may be carry-over from other donors' samples.

V and J are TRBV6-1 and TRBJ2-7; weak D call: TRBD1 (5 bases). This CDR3 is built from 14 residues. CDR1 MNHNS and CDR2 SASEGT come from the germline V gene. Between the trimmed V and J ends, which lost 1 base and 3 bases, there was a span of 10 bases. CDR3 in amino acids: CASSEGPGLYEQYF. The CDR3 region has the DNA TGTGCCAGCAGTGAAGGGCCAGGGCTCTACGAGCAGTACTTC.

The chain uses TRBV10-3 and TRBJ1-2; D gene unclear. The V end was cut by 3 bases, the J end by 4 bases, with 9 bases between. The CDR3 runs 13 residues. From germline, CDR1 is ENHRY and CDR2 SYGVKD. CDR3 coding DNA: TGTGCCATCAGTGATTCGCCGGCCTATGGCTACACCTTC. It is translated as CAISDSPAYGYTF.

The J gene is TRBJ1-2, the V gene TRBV21-1; TRBD1 is taken as the D call from the table, unchecked against the DNA. TRBV21-1 is a listed pseudogene. CDR3 length: 15 residues. For the CDR3, the DNA is TGTGCCAGCAGCGTTACAGGGACGGAGTACTATGGCTACACCTTC. Residues: CASSVTGTEYYGYTF.

V usage is TRBV6-5 and J usage is TRBJ2-3; D gene uncertain. V was clipped by 6 bases and J by 1 base, with 14 bases between them. The CDR3 sequence is 15 residues long. The germline gives CDR1 MNHEY, CDR2 SVGAGI. Written as DNA, the CDR3 is TGTGCCAGCAGCCGCCTCATTATGGGCACAGATACGCAGTATTTT. As protein: CASSRLIMGTDTQYF.

The chain employs TRBV4-2 and TRBJ2-1; perhaps D is TRBD1 or TRBD2 (5 bases each). This CDR3 is 15 amino acids long. CDR1 and CDR2 (germline): LGHNA, YNFKEQ. V was trimmed by 1 base and J by 2 bases, leaving 9 bases between them. For the CDR3, the DNA is TGTGCCAGCAGCCAAGCGGGACCTACCTACAATGAGCAGTTCTTC. Translation: CASSQAGPTYNEQFF.

This clone occurred once. This chain joins TRBV9 and TRBJ2-3, with 7 nucleotides matching TRBD2. The V segment lost 0 bases and the J segment 1 base; nucleotides outside the gene matches: 2. The CDR3 is made up of 15 amino acids. Germline values: CDR1 SGDLS, CDR2 YYNGEE. CDR3 protein: CASSVGTRGTDTQYF. CDR3 nucleotides: TGTGCCAGCAGCGTAGGGACTAGGGGCACAGATACGCAGTATTTT. Full variable domain (outside the CDR3, taken from reference TRBV9 and TRBJ2-3): DSGVTQTPKHLITATGQRVTLRCSPRSGDLSVYWYQQSLDQGLQFLIQYYNGEERAKGNILERFSAQQFPDLHSELNLSSLELGDSALYFCASSVGTRGTDTQYFGPGTRLTVL.

This chain joins TRBV7-2 and TRBJ2-5; D possibly corresponds to TRBD1 (5 bases). CDR1 and CDR2 (germline): SGHTA, FQGNSA. V lost 5 bases, J lost 3 bases, and 7 bases lay in between. The length of the CDR3 is 12 residues. CDR3 sequence: CASSVGEETQYF. The CDR3 coding sequence is TGTGCCAGCAGCGTAGGGGAAGAGACCCAGTACTTC.

The CDR3 is CASRETGRETQYF. The CDR3 nucleotides are TGTGCCAGCAGAGAGACAGGGCGGGAGACCCAGTACTTC. This chain connects TRBV14 to TRBJ2-5; 7 bases line up with TRBD1. V lost 6 bases, J lost 5 bases, and 6 bases stayed unmatched. CDR1 and CDR2 (germline): SGHDN, FVKESK. CDR3 size: 13 residues.

The V call is TRBV7-8, the J call TRBJ2-1; 8 bases line up with TRBD1. The CDR3 contains 14 residues. In germline, CDR1 is SGHVS, CDR2 FQNEAQ. J gave up 7 bases and V 4 bases, and 6 bases lay outside the gene matches. The DNA for the CDR3 is TGTGCCAGCAGCTCAGGACAGGGTGGAAATGAGCAGTTCTTC. It translates to CASSSGQGGNEQFF. Using reference TRBV7-8 and TRBJ2-1 for the parts outside the CDR3, the full variable domain is GAGVSQSPRYKVAKRGQDVALRCDPISGHVSLFWYQQALGQGPEFLTYFQNEAQLDKSGLPSDRFFAERPEGSVSTLKIQRTQQEDSAVYLCASSSGQGGNEQFFGPGTRLTVL.

The gene calls are TRBV4-3 and TRBJ1-2, with TRBD1 as a possible D gene (6 bases). V was cut by 0 bases and J by 5 bases, with 10 bases left in between. Germline V gene data show CDR1 as LGHNA and CDR2 as YSLEER. The CDR3 contains 14 residues. The CDR3 coding sequence is TGCGCCAGCAGCCAAGAGACAGGATTATATGGCTACACCTTC. This codes for CASSQETGLYGYTF.

This chain connects TRBV5-1 to TRBJ2-5; 8 bases fit TRBD2. The CDR3 contains 17 residues. CDR1 is SGHRS, CDR2 YFSETQ, per germline. With 1 base clipped from V and 3 bases from J, the junction kept 11 bases outside the gene matches. The CDR3 region has the DNA TGCGCCAGCAGCTTGTCGGGTCCCCAACTAGCGGAAGAGACCCAGTACTTC. Its translation is CASSLSGPQLAEETQYF.